The text below deals with one TCR beta chain. Its specificity is not known. Here immunoSEQ multiplex PCR was the method, and the copy in TCRdb shows in-frame clones only, minus some. The table lists tens of thousands of clones, nearly 90% of them singletons. The CDR3 loop spans 14 amino acids. The V gene's germline CDR1 is SGHVS and CDR2 FQNEAQ. Time point indicated: cycle 4 day 1 (C4D1), after more than five weeks of nivolumab. Relapses following autologous stem cell transplantation were seen in all patients, with brentuximab vedotin exposure varying. These data belong to a study of PD-1 blockade in classical Hodgkin lymphoma. Overall study findings and caveats: For complete responders, baseline diversity was comparable to that of newly diagnosed patients.

The TCR sequence derives from a human donor with classical Hodgkin lymphoma. The V gene is TRBV7-8, the J gene TRBJ2-5; D is possibly TRBD1 (7 bases). Matching the DNA end better, TRBJ2-7 makes the J call doubtful. The sequenced sample was peripheral blood mononuclear cells (PBMCs), obtained before the fourth cycle of nivolumab. The DNA of the CDR3 is TGTGCCAGCAGCATAAGACAGGGACTCTACGAGCAGTACTTC. This sequence encodes CASSIRQGLYEQYF.